Below, 6 T cell receptor beta chains from the same sample are listed, as sequenced in a study of blood T cell repertoires in COVID-19. Measured with immunoSEQ multiplex PCR; TCRdb has only the in-frame clones, and not every one. Among around 250,000 clones listed, approximately 90% were seen once. Sequencing used PBMCs or T cells enriched from blood (not recorded which). All receptors come from a man in his forties or fifties who had been exposed to COVID-19.

The chain couples TRBV12-5 to TRBJ2-4; 8 nucleotides align to TRBD1. With 4 bases clipped from V and 7 bases from J, the junction kept 3 bases outside the gene matches. The CDR3 totals 13 residues. The germline V gene has CDR1 LGHNT and CDR2 FRNRAP. The CDR3 sequence: CASGSQGANIQYF. The CDR3 DNA reads TGTGCTAGTGGTTCGCAGGGGGCCAACATTCAGTACTTC.

V gene TRBV4-1 combines with J gene TRBJ1-2; 7 nucleotides align to TRBD1. V lost 2 bases, J lost 2 bases, and 5 bases stayed unmatched. The CDR3 has 15 residues. Germline loops: CDR1 MGHRA, CDR2 YSYEKL. The CDR3 DNA reads as TGCGCCAGCAGCCAACGGGACAGCAGCAACTATGGCTACACCTTC. It specifies CASSQRDSSNYGYTF.

The chain is built from TRBV18 and TRBJ2-1, with D possibly TRBD2 on 6 matching bases. Germline loops: CDR1 KGHSH, CDR2 LQKENI. The CDR3 sequence is 15 residues long. Between the trimmed V and J ends, which lost 0 bases and 4 bases, there was a span of 10 bases. CDR3 sequence (DNA): TGTGCCAGCTCACCACCGACGACTAGGTACAATGAGCAGTTCTTC. Translating it yields CASSPPTTRYNEQFF.

The V gene is TRBV7-6, the J gene TRBJ2-1; D uncertain. Germline values: CDR1 SGHVS, CDR2 FNYEAQ. The V end lost 1 base, the J end lost 3 bases, and 13 bases lay between the germline ends. The CDR3 extends over 16 amino acids. CDR3 loop: CASSLGGRAGYNEQFF. In DNA form, the CDR3 reads TGTGCCAGCAGCTTAGGCGGCCGCGCCGGCTACAATGAGCAGTTCTTC.

V gene TRBV7-2 combines with J gene TRBJ1-5; a weak D match, TRBD1 (5 bases). This CDR3 contains 14 residues. V was cut by 6 bases and J by 0 bases, with 9 bases left in between. CDR1 and CDR2 (germline): SGHTA, FQGNSA. In nucleotides, the CDR3 is TGTGCCAGCAGTTACGACAGTAGCAATCAGCCCCAGCATTTT. This sequence encodes CASSYDSSNQPQHF.

This chain joins TRBV7-9 and TRBJ1-1; D not resolved. V was clipped by 5 bases and J by 4 bases, with 8 bases between them. The CDR3 contains 12 residues. Germline loops: CDR1 SEHNR, CDR2 FQNEAQ (reference sequence). In DNA form, the CDR3 reads TGTGCCAGCAGCCCCCCGAGCACTGAAGCTTTCTTT. Its protein product is CASSPPSTEAFF.